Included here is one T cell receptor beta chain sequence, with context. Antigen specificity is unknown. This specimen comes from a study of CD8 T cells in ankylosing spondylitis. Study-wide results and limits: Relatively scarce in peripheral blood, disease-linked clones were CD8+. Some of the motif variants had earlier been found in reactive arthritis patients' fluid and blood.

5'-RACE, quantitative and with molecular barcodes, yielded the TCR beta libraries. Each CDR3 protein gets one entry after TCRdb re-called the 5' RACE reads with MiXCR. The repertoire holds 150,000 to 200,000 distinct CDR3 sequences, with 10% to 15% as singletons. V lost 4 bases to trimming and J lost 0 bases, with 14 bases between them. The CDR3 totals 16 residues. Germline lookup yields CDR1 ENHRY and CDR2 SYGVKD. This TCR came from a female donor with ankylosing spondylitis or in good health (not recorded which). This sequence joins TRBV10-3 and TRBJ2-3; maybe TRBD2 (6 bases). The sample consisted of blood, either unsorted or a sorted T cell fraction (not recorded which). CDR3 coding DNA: TGTGCCATCAGTGTATTGGCTAGCGAGAGCACAGATACGCAGTATTTT. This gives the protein CAISVLASESTDTQYF.